This TCR beta chain was profiled in a study of identical twins. V was clipped by 2 bases and J by 4 bases, with 8 bases between them. CDR1 MDHEN and CDR2 SYDVKM come from the germline V gene. The CDR3 has 13 residues. TCRdb itself ran the 5' RACE reads through MiXCR, one entry per CDR3 protein. The sample shows around 490,000 distinct CDR3 sequences, around 22% of them seen only once. The same specimen was also included in a second study, on yellow fever vaccine responses in identical twins.

The clonotype comes from a woman younger than 30 in good health. The V call is TRBV28, the J call TRBJ1-2, with D unclear. What was sequenced was CD4+ T cells sorted from blood. In DNA form, the CDR3 reads TGTGCCAGCAGTTTACAGCGCTTCTATGGCTACACCTTC. It encodes CASSLQRFYGYTF.